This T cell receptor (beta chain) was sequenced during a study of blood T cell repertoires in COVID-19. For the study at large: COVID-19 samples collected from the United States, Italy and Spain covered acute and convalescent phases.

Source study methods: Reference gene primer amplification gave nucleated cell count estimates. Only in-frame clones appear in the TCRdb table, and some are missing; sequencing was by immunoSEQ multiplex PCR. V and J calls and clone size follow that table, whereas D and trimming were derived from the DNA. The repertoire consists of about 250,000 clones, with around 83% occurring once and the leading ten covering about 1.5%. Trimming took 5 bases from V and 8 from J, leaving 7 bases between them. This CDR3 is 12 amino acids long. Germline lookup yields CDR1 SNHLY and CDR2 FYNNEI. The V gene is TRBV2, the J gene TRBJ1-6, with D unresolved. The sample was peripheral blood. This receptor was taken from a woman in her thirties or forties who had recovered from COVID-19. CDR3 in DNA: TGTGCCAGCAGTTATACTGATTCACCCCTCCACTTT. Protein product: CASSYTDSPLHF.